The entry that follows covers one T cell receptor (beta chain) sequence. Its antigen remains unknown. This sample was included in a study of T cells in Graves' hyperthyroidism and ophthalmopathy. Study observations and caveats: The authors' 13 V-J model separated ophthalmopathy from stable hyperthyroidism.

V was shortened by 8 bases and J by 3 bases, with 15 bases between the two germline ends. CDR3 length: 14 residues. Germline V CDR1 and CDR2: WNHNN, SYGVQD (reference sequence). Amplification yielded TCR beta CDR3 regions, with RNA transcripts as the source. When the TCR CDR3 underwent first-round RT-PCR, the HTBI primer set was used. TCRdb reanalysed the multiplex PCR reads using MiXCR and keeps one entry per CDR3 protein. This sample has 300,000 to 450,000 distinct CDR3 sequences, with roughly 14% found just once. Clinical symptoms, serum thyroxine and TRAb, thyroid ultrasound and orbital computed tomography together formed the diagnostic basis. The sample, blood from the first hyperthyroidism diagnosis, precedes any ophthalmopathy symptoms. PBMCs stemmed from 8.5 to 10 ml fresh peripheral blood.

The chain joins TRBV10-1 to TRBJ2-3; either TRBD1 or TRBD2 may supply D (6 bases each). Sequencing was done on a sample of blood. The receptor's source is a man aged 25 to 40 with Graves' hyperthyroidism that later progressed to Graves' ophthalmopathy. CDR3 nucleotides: TGCGCCAGCGGAAGGGGGGCGATGACAGATACGCAGTATTTT. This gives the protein CASGRGAMTDTQYF.